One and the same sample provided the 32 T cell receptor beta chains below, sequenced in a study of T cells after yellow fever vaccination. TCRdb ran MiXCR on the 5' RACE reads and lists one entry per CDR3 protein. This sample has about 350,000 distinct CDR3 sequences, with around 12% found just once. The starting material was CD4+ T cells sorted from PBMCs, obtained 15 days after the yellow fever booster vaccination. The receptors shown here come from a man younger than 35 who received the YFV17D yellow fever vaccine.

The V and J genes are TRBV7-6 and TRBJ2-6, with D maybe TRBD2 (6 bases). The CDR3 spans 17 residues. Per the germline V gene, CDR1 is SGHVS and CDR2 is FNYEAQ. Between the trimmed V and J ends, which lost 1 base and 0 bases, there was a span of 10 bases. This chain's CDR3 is CASSLEAGFSGANVLTF. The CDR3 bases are TGTGCCAGCAGCTTAGAGGCGGGGTTCTCTGGGGCCAACGTCCTGACTTTC.

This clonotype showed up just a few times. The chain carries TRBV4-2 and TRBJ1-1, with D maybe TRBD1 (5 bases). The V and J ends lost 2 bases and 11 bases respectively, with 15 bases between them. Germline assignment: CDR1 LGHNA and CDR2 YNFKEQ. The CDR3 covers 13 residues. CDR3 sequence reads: CASSQHWQGAAFF. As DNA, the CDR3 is TGTGCCAGCAGCCAACATTGGCAGGGTGCGGCTTTCTTT.

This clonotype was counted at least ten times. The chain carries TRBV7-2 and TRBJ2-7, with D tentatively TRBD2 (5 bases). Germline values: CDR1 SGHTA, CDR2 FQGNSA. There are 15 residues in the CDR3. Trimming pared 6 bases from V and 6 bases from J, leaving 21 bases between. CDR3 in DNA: TGTGCCAGCAGGCTCGCGTATAGCTCTGGGAGCGAGCAGTACTTC. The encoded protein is CASRLAYSSGSEQYF.

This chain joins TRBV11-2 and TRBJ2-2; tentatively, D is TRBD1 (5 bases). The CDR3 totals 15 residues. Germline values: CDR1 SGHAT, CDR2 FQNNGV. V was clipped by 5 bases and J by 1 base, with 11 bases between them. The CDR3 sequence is CASSRYQGNTGELFF. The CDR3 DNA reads TGTGCCAGCAGCCGGTACCAGGGGAACACCGGGGAGCTGTTTTTT. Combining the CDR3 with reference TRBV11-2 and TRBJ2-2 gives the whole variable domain EAGVAQSPRYKIIEKRQSVAFWCNPISGHATLYWYQQILGQGPKLLIQFQNNGVVDDSQLPKDRFSAERLKGVDSTLKIQPAKLEDSAVYLCASSRYQGNTGELFFGEGSRLTVL.

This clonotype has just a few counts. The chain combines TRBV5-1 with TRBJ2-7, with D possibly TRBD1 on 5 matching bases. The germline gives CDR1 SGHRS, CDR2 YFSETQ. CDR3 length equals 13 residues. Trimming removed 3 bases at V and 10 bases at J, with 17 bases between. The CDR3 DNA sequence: TGCGCCAGCAGCTACCAAAGCCCGACAGCCCAGTACTTC. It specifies CASSYQSPTAQYF.

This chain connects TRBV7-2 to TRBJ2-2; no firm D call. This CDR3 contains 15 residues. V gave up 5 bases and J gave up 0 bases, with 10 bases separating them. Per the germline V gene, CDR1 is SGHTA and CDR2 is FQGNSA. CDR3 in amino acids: CASSKQLANTGELFF. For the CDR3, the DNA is TGTGCCAGCAGCAAACAGCTAGCGAACACCGGGGAGCTGTTTTTT.

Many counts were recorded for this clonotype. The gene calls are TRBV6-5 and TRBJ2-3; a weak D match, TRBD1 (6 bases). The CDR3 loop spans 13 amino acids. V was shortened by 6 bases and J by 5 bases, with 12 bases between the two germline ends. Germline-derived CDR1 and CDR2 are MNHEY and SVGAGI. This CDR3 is CASRGLGGDTQYF. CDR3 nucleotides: TGTGCCAGCAGGGGGCTAGGGGGAGATACGCAGTATTTT.

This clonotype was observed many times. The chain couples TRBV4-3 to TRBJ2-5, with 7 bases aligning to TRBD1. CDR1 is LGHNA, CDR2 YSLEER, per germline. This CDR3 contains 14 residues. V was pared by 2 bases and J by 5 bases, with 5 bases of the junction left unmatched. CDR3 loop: CASSQTGARETQYF. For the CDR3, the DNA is TGCGCCAGCAGCCAAACAGGGGCCCGGGAGACCCAGTACTTC.

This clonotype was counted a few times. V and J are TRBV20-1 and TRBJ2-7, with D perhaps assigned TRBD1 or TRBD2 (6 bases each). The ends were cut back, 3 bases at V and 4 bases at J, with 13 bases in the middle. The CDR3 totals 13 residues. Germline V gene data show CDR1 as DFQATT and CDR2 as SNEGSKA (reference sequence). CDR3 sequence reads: CSARMGGGYEQYV. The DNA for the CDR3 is TGCAGTGCTAGGATGGGGGGCGGGTACGAGCAGTACGTC.

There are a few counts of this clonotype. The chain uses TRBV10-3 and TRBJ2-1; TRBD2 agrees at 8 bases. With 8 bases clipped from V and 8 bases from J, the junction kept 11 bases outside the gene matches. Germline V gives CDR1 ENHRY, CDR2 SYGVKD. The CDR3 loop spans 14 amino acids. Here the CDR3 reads CAIGLERGRDEQFF. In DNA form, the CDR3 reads TGTGCCATCGGACTGGAGCGGGGGAGGGATGAGCAGTTCTTC.

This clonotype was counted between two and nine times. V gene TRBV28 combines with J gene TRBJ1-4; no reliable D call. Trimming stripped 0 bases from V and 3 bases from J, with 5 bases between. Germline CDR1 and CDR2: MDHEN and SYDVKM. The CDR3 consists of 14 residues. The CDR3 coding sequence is TGTGCCAGCAGTTTATGGGAGCCTAATGAAAAACTGTTTTTT. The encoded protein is CASSLWEPNEKLFF.

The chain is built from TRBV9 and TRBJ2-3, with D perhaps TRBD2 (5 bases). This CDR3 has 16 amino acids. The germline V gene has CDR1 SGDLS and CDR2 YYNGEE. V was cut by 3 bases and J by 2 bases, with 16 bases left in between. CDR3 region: CASSERLNRATDTQYF. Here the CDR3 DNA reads TGTGCCAGCAGCGAGCGACTAAATAGGGCCACAGATACGCAGTATTTT. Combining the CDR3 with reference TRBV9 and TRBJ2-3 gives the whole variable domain DSGVTQTPKHLITATGQRVTLRCSPRSGDLSVYWYQQSLDQGLQFLIQYYNGEERAKGNILERFSAQQFPDLHSELNLSSLELGDSALYFCASSERLNRATDTQYFGPGTRLTVL.

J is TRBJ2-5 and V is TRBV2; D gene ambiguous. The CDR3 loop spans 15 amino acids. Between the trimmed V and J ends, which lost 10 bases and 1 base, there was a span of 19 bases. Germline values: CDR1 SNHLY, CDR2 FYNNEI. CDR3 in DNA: TGTGCCACCCTCCTTGCGAGGTTAGCCCAAGAGACCCAGTACTTC. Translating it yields CATLLARLAQETQYF.

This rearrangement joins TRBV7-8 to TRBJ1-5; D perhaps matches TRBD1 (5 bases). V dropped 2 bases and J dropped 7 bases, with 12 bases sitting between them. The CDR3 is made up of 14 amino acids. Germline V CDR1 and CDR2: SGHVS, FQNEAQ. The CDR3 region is CASSLFGAGQPQHF. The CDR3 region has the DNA TGTGCCAGCAGCTTATTCGGGGCCGGGCAGCCCCAGCATTTT. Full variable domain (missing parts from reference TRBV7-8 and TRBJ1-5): GAGVSQSPRYKVAKRGQDVALRCDPISGHVSLFWYQQALGQGPEFLTYFQNEAQLDKSGLPSDRFFAERPEGSVSTLKIQRTQQEDSAVYLCASSLFGAGQPQHFGDGTRLSIL.

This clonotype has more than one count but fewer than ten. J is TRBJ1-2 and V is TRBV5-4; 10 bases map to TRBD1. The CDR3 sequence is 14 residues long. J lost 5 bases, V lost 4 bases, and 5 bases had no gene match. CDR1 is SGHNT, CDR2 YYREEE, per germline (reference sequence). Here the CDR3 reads CASSRTGGLYGYTF. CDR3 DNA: TGTGCCAGCAGCCGGACAGGGGGTCTTTATGGCTACACCTTC.

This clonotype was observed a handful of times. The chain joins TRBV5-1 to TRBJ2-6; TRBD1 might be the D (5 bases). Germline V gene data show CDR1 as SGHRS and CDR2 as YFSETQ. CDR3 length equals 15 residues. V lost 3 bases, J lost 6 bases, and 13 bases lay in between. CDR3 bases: TGCGCCAGCAGCTCGCTAACAGGTTCGGCCAACGTCCTGACTTTC. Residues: CASSSLTGSANVLTF. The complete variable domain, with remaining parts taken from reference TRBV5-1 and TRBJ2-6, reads KAGVTQTPRYLIKTRGQQVTLSCSPISGHRSVSWYQQTPGQGLQFLFEYFSETQRNKGNFPGRFSGRQFSNSRSEMNVSTLELGDSALYLCASSSLTGSANVLTFGAGSRLTVL.

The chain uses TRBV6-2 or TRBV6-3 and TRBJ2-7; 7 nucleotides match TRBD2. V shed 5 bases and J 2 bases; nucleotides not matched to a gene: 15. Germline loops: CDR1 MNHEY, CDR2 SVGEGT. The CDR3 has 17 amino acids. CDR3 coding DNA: TGTGCCAGCAGTCGAGGTTTCGAGGGAGGGAGGGCCTACGAGCAGTACGTC. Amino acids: CASSRGFEGGRAYEQYV.

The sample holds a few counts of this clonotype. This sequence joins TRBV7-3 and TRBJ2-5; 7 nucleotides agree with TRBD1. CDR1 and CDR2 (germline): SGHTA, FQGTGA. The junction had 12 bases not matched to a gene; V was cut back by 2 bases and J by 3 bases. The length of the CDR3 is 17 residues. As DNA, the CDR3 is TGTGCCAGCAGCTTATTACCTCTCCGGGACAGCAAAGAGACCCAGTACTTC. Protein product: CASSLLPLRDSKETQYF.

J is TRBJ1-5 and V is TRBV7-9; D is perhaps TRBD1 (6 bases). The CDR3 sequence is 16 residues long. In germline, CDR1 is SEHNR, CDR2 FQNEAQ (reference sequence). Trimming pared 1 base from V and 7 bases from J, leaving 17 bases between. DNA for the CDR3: TGTGCCAGCAGCTTAGACACGGGGGCTACCGGGCAGCCCCAGCATTTT. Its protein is CASSLDTGATGQPQHF.

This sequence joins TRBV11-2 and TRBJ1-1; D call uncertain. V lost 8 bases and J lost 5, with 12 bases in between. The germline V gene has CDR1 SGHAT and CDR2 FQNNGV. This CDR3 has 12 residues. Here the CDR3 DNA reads TGTGCCAGCGGACGAAAGGCAACTGAAGCTTTCTTT. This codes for CASGRKATEAFF.

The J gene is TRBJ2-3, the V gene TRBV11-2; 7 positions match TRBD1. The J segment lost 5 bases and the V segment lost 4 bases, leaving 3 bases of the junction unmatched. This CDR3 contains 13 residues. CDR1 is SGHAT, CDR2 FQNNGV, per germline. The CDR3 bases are TGTGCCAGCAGCTACGACAGGGAAGATACGCAGTATTTT. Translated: CASSYDREDTQYF.

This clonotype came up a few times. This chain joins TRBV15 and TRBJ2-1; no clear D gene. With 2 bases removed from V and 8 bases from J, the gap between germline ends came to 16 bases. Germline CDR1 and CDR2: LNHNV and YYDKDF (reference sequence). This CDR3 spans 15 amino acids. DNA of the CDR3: TGTGCCACCAGCAGACCCCCCCCGGTGTATTATGAGCAGTTCTTC. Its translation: CATSRPPPVYYEQFF.

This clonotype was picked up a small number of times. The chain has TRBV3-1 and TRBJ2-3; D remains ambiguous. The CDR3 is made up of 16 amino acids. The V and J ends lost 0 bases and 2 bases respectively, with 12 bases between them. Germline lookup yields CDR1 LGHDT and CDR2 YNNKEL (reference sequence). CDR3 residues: CASSQEASQPTDTQYF. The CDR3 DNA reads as TGTGCCAGCAGCCAAGAGGCCAGCCAGCCCACAGATACGCAGTATTTT.

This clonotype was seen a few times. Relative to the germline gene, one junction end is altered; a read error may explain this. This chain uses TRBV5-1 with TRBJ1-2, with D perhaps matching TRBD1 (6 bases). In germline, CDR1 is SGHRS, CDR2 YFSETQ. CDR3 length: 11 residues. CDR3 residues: CASSSPQGSTF. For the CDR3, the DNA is TGCGCCAGCAGCTCCCCACAGGGCTCCACCTTC. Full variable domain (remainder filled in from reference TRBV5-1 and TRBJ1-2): KAGVTQTPRYLIKTRGQQVTLSCSPISGHRSVSWYQQTPGQGLQFLFEYFSETQRNKGNFPGRFSGRQFSNSRSEMNVSTLELGDSALYLCASSSPQGSTFGSGTRLTVV.

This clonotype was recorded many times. The CDR3 nucleotides are TGCAGCGTTGATTTTCCAGCAGGCGAGACCCAGTACTTC. Protein sequence: CSVDFPAGETQYF. The gene calls are TRBV29-1 and TRBJ2-5; D ambiguous. V was shortened by 3 bases and J by 5 bases, with 13 bases between the two germline ends. The CDR3 totals 13 residues. CDR1 SQVTM and CDR2 ANQGSEA come from the germline V gene. Variable domain in full (rest from reference TRBV29-1 and TRBJ2-5): SAVISQKPSRDICQRGTSLTIQCQVDSQVTMMFWYRQQPGQSLTLIATANQGSEATYESGFVIDKFPISRPNLTFSTLTVSNMSPEDSSIYLCSVDFPAGETQYFGPGTRLLVL.

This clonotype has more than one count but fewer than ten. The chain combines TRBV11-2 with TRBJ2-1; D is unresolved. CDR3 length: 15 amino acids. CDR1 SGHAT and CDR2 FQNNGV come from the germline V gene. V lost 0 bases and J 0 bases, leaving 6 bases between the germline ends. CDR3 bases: TGTGCCAGCAGCTTAGAGGGGAACTCCTACAATGAGCAGTTCTTC. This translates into CASSLEGNSYNEQFF.

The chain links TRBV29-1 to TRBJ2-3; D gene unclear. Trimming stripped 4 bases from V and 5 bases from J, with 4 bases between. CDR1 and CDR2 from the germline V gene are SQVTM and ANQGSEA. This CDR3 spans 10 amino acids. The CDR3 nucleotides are TGCAGCGTTGCTCAAGATACGCAGTATTTT. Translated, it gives CSVAQDTQYF.

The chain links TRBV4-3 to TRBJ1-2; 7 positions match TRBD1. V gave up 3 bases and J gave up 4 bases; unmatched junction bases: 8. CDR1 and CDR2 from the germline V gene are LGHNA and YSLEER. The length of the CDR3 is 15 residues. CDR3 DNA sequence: TGCGCCAGCAGCCAGACCCGACAGGGCCTCTATGGCTACACCTTC. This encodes CASSQTRQGLYGYTF.

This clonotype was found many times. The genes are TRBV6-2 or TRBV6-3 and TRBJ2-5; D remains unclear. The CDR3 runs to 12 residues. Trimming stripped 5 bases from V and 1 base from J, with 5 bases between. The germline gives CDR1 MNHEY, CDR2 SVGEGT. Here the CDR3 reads CASSASQETQYF. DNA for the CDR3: TGTGCCAGCAGTGCATCCCAAGAGACCCAGTACTTC.

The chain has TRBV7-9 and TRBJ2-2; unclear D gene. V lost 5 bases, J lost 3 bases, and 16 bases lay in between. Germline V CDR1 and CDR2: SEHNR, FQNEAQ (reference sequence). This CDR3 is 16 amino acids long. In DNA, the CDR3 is TGTGCCAGCAGCCCCTCGAGCGATCCTGACACCGGGGAGCTGTTTTTT. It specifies CASSPSSDPDTGELFF.

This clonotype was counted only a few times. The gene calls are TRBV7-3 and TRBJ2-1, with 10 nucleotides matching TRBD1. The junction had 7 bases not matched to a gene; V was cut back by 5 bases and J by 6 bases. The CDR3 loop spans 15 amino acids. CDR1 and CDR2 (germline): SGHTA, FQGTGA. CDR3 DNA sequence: TGTGCCAGCAGCCCAAGGGGGACAGGGGTCAATGAGCAGTTCTTC. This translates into CASSPRGTGVNEQFF. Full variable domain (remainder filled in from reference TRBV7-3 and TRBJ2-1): GAGVSQTPSNKVTEKGKYVELRCDPISGHTALYWYRQSLGQGPEFLIYFQGTGAADDSGLPNDRFFAVRPEGSVSTLKIQRTERGDSAVYLCASSPRGTGVNEQFFGPGTRLTVL.

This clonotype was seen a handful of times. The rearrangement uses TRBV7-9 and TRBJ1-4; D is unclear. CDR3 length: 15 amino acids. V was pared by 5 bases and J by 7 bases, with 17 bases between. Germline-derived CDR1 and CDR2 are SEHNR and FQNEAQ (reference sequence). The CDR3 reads CASSPLSAKSEKLFF. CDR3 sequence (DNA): TGTGCCAGCAGCCCCCTGTCGGCGAAGAGTGAAAAACTGTTTTTT.